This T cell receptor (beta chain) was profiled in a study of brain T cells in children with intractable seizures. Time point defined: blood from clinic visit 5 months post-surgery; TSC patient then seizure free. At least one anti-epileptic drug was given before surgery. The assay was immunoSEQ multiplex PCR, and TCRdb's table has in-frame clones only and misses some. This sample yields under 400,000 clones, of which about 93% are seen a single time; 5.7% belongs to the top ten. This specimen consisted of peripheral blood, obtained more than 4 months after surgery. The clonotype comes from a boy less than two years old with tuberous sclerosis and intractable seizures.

CDR3: CASSEGRGWDQPQHF. The CDR3 bases are TGTGCCAGCAGTGAAGGCAGGGGATGGGATCAGCCCCAGCATTTT. The chain uses TRBV25-1 and TRBJ1-5; D might be TRBD1 (6 bases). Germline loops: CDR1 MGHDK, CDR2 SYGVNS. The CDR3 extends over 15 amino acids. V lost 2 bases and J lost 5, with 13 bases in between.